The 25 T cell receptor beta chains below come from one sample, sequenced in a study of spatial heterogeneity in lung cancer. TCRdb processed the 5' RACE reads anew with MiXCR; each CDR3 protein has one entry. Among about 100,000 distinct CDR3 sequences listed, 3.5% to 5% were seen once. Which antigens these TCRs recognize remains unknown. Study-level points and caveats: Counts that tracked tumor mutation counts were those of expanded intratumoral alpha and beta TCRs.

Time point described: sample taken at primary tumor resection. Sequences were derived from lung tumor tissue, sampled at surgery. These receptors were obtained from a male donor with early-stage non-small cell lung cancer.

This clonotype appeared many times. This rearrangement joins TRBV9 to TRBJ2-2; TRBD1 is a possible D gene (6 bases). Germline V CDR1 and CDR2: SGDLS, YYNGEE. The ends were cut back, 4 bases at V and 0 bases at J, with 10 bases in the middle. The CDR3 is 15 residues long. DNA of the CDR3: TGTGCCAGCAGCATCGGACAGTCGAACACCGGGGAGCTGTTTTTT. Protein product: CASSIGQSNTGELFF.

The gene calls are TRBV3-1 and TRBJ1-3; D is uncertain. CDR1 and CDR2 from the germline V gene are LGHDT and YNNKEL (reference sequence). Trimming removed 0 bases at V and 0 bases at J, with 3 bases between. The CDR3 covers 14 residues. The chain's CDR3 is CASSQEVSGNTIYF. The CDR3 coding sequence is TGTGCCAGCAGCCAAGAGGTCTCTGGAAACACCATATATTTT.

This clonotype came up a few times. This chain uses TRBV18 with TRBJ1-2, with TRBD1 identical over 7 bases. This CDR3 spans 15 amino acids. CDR1 and CDR2 (germline): KGHSH, LQKENI. V trimming: 3 bases; J trimming: 3 bases; junction bases outside the gene matches: 7. CDR3 residues: CASSPRDSGDYGYTF. Here the CDR3 DNA reads TGTGCCAGCTCACCCCGGGACAGCGGGGACTATGGCTACACCTTC.

This clonotype has a count of ten or more. The CDR3: CASMGSTDTQYF. In DNA form, the CDR3 reads TGTGCCAGCATGGGCAGCACAGATACGCAGTATTTT. The J gene is TRBJ2-3, the V gene TRBV7-9; D uncertain. Germline V gene sequence: CDR1 SEHNR, CDR2 FQNEAQ (reference sequence). The germline V and J ends were trimmed by 7 bases and 0 bases, with 5 bases remaining between them. This CDR3 is built from 12 residues.

This clonotype was recorded at least ten times. The chain recombines TRBV7-9 with TRBJ1-5; D is uncertain. Trimming shortened V by 5 bases and J by 5 bases, and 13 bases separated the two germline ends. Germline CDR1 reads SEHNR; CDR2 reads FQNEAQ (reference sequence). CDR3 length equals 14 residues. The CDR3 coding sequence is TGTGCCAGCAGCCCTGACTCCTTTTATCAGCCCCAGCATTTT. It codes for CASSPDSFYQPQHF.

The chain has TRBV20-1 and TRBJ1-6; 7 nucleotides align to TRBD1. Germline CDR1 DFQATT, CDR2 SNEGSKA (reference sequence). The CDR3 has 16 residues. V shed 2 bases, J shed 3 bases, and the junction held 7 bases outside the gene matches. The CDR3 DNA reads as TGCAGTGCTAGACCGACAGGGCGTATCTATAATTCACCCCTCCACTTT. Amino acid sequence: CSARPTGRIYNSPLHF.

This clonotype was seen at least ten times. The chain uses TRBV20-1 and TRBJ1-2, with 8 bases fitting TRBD1. CDR1 DFQATT and CDR2 SNEGSKA come from the germline V gene (reference sequence). V shed 3 bases and J 7 bases; nucleotides not matched to a gene: 4. The CDR3 spans 12 residues. CDR3 region: CSARTGDSGYTF. Here the CDR3 DNA reads TGCAGTGCTAGGACAGGGGACAGTGGCTACACCTTC.

This clonotype was counted ten times or more. The chain recombines TRBV6-5 with TRBJ2-1; 7 bases are a match to TRBD2. The V segment lost 2 bases and the J segment 9 bases; nucleotides outside the gene matches: 4. The CDR3 totals 13 residues. The V gene's germline CDR1 is MNHEY and CDR2 SVGAGI. Here the CDR3 DNA reads TGTGCCAGCAGTTACGCGGGGGAGAGTGAGCAGTTCTTC. This encodes CASSYAGESEQFF.

Ten or more counts support this clonotype. CDR3 loop: CASSLSGQANYGYTF. DNA for the CDR3: TGTGCCAGCAGCTTATCCGGACAAGCTAACTATGGCTACACCTTC. The chain carries TRBV7-9 and TRBJ1-2, with a tentative D call TRBD1 (5 bases). Trimming took off 2 bases at V and 0 bases at J, with 10 bases between the two ends. Germline V gene data show CDR1 as SEHNR and CDR2 as FQNEAQ (reference sequence). The CDR3 loop spans 15 amino acids.

In its sample, this clonotype was seen many times. V usage is TRBV18 and J usage is TRBJ2-4, with D possibly matching TRBD2 (5 bases). The ends were cut back, 1 base at V and 0 bases at J, with 10 bases in the middle. CDR1 is KGHSH, CDR2 LQKENI, per germline. This CDR3 has 16 amino acids. The CDR3 coding sequence is TGTGCCAGCTCACCACTTCGGGGAGTAGCCAAAAACATTCAGTACTTC. Protein: CASSPLRGVAKNIQYF.

In its sample, this clonotype was seen many times. This chain joins TRBV5-1 and TRBJ2-7, with TRBD1 matching 8 bases. Germline CDR1 reads SGHRS; CDR2 reads YFSETQ. This CDR3 spans 16 amino acids. The V segment lost 3 bases and the J segment 2 bases; nucleotides outside the gene matches: 10. CDR3 loop: CASSSRTGLDTYEQYF. In DNA, the CDR3 is TGCGCCAGCAGCTCAAGGACAGGGCTGGATACCTACGAGCAGTACTTC.

This clonotype was picked up many times. The chain uses TRBV20-1 and TRBJ2-3; 8 positions match TRBD2. The V gene end was trimmed by 1 base and the J gene end by 3 bases; junction bases not matched to a gene: 3. This CDR3 comprises 14 residues. In germline, CDR1 is DFQATT, CDR2 SNEGSKA (reference sequence). The DNA of the CDR3 is TGCAGTGCTAGAGTGCAGCGGGAGACAGATACGCAGTATTTT. Amino acid sequence: CSARVQRETDTQYF.

The chain combines TRBV6-6 with TRBJ2-5; D unclear. This CDR3 comprises 15 residues. The V and J ends lost 0 bases and 3 bases respectively, with 11 bases between them. Germline CDR1 reads MNHNY; CDR2 reads SVGAGI (reference sequence). The CDR3 sequence is CASSYSKEWEETQYF. The CDR3 nucleotides are TGTGCCAGCAGTTACTCGAAAGAGTGGGAAGAGACCCAGTACTTC.

This clonotype was detected many times. This sequence joins TRBV10-3 and TRBJ2-3, with 7 positions matching TRBD2. Germline loops: CDR1 ENHRY, CDR2 SYGVKD. This CDR3 is built from 12 residues. V trimming: 6 bases; J trimming: 10 bases; junction bases outside the gene matches: 7. This CDR3 is CAISHRREAQYF. CDR3 nucleotide sequence: TGTGCCATCAGCCACCGACGGGAGGCGCAGTATTTT.

This clonotype was seen at least ten times. The chain recombines TRBV7-2 with TRBJ2-5; D is undetermined. The germline V gene encodes CDR1 SGHTA and CDR2 FQGNSA. V gave up 2 bases and J gave up 3 bases, with 13 bases separating them. CDR3 length equals 15 residues. The CDR3 loop is CASSLNLGGKETQYF. The CDR3 DNA follows: TGTGCCAGCAGCTTAAATCTCGGCGGAAAAGAGACCCAGTACTTC.

The chain combines TRBV2 with TRBJ2-1; TRBD2 matches 11 bases. Germline V gene sequence: CDR1 SNHLY, CDR2 FYNNEI. V lost 6 bases to trimming and J lost 5 bases; unmatched junction nucleotides: 3. This CDR3 is 14 amino acids long. The CDR3 coding sequence is TGTGCCAGCAGCGAGACTAGCGGGAACAATGAGCAGTTCTTC. Its protein product is CASSETSGNNEQFF.

The table lists this clonotype with many counts. The V call is TRBV21-1, the J call TRBJ2-7; TRBD1, the D gene given by the table, was not confirmed from the DNA. TRBV21-1 is described as a pseudogene. This CDR3 region has 18 residues. The CDR3 sequence is CASKRNPGDCAGENEQYF. The CDR3 bases are TGTGCCAGCAAACGAAACCCCGGGGATTGCGCAGGGGAGAACGAGCAGTACTTC.

This clonotype was counted ten times or more. The V call is TRBV6-1, the J call TRBJ2-5; tentatively, D is TRBD2 (6 bases). V lost 6 bases to trimming and J lost 4 bases, with 18 bases between them. The CDR3 consists of 15 residues. Germline-derived CDR1 and CDR2 are MNHNS and SASEGT. CDR3 sequence: CASRKLGLLAETQYF. Written as DNA, the CDR3 is TGTGCCAGCAGAAAGCTGGGCTTACTAGCAGAGACCCAGTACTTC.

This clonotype has at least ten counts. The chain recombines TRBV28 with TRBJ2-7; D is unclear. This CDR3 has 14 amino acids. Germline V gene data show CDR1 as MDHEN and CDR2 as SYDVKM. Trimming took 1 base from V and 3 from J, leaving 10 bases between them. DNA for the CDR3: TGTGCCAGCAGTTTATCCCCACTTTACTACGAGCAGTACTTC. This gives the protein CASSLSPLYYEQYF.

This clonotype was counted ten times or more. This chain connects TRBV29-1 to TRBJ2-3, with TRBD1 identical over 8 bases. Germline trimming cut 5 bases from V and 0 bases from J; bases unmatched to any gene: 7. CDR3 size: 15 residues. Germline V gene sequence: CDR1 SQVTM, CDR2 ANQGSEA. The CDR3 DNA sequence: TGCAGCGTTACGGACAGGGTCGAAAGCACAGATACGCAGTATTTT. Encoded protein: CSVTDRVESTDTQYF.

There are many counts of this clonotype. V usage is TRBV28 and J usage is TRBJ1-5, with D possibly TRBD1 on 6 matching bases. Trimming took 6 bases from V and 4 from J, leaving 13 bases between them. CDR1 and CDR2 from the germline V gene are MDHEN and SYDVKM. This CDR3 region has 14 residues. The CDR3 bases are TGTGCCAGCAGAGGGGGTTCCACTAATCAGCCCCAGCATTTT. Its translation is CASRGGSTNQPQHF.

This clonotype has a count of ten or more. The rearrangement links TRBV7-2 to TRBJ1-3; D not resolved. The CDR3 is made up of 13 amino acids. Germline V lookup: CDR1 SGHTA, CDR2 FQGNSA. Trimming removed 5 bases at V and 4 bases at J, with 9 bases between. The CDR3 sequence is CASSPEQGNTIYF. The CDR3 DNA is TGTGCCAGCAGCCCCGAACAGGGAAACACCATATATTTT. Together with reference TRBV7-2 and TRBJ1-3, the CDR3 gives the full variable domain: GAGVSQSPSNKVTEKGKDVELRCDPISGHTALYWYRQSLGQGLEFLIYFQGNSAPDKSGLPSDRFSAERTGGSVSTLTIQRTQQEDSAVYLCASSPEQGNTIYFGEGSWLTVV.

The gene calls are TRBV5-5 and TRBJ2-2; no clear D. Per the germline V gene, CDR1 is SGHKS and CDR2 is YYEKEE (reference sequence). Trimming stripped 6 bases from V and 0 bases from J, with 15 bases between. The CDR3 sequence is 16 residues long. The CDR3, as DNA: TGTGCCAGCAACCCCAGAAGGCAGTCGAACACCGGGGAGCTGTTTTTT. This encodes CASNPRRQSNTGELFF. The variable domain in full, completed from reference TRBV5-5 and TRBJ2-2, reads DAGVTQSPTHLIKTRGQQVTLRCSPISGHKSVSWYQQVLGQGPQFIFQYYEKEERGRGNFPDRFSARQFPNYSSELNVNALLLGDSALYLCASNPRRQSNTGELFFGEGSRLTVL.

The rearrangement links TRBV15 to TRBJ2-5; no clear D gene. Germline V CDR1 and CDR2: LNHNV, YYDKDF (reference sequence). CDR3 size: 13 residues. V lost 1 base to trimming and J lost 5 bases, with 8 bases between them. The CDR3 bases are TGTGCCACCAGCAGAGGGACCCGGGAGACCCAGTACTTC. Its translation: CATSRGTRETQYF.

There are many counts of this clonotype. J is TRBJ1-1 and V is TRBV4-1; D not certain. Per the germline V gene, CDR1 is MGHRA and CDR2 is YSYEKL. The V end was cut by 1 base, the J end by 1 base, with 4 bases between. The CDR3 spans 13 residues. CDR3 loop: CASSQVTNTEAFF. The CDR3 DNA is TGCGCCAGCAGCCAAGTAACGAACACTGAAGCTTTCTTT.